This is a list of T cell receptor beta chains from one sample in a study of cytomegalovirus exposure and HLA in healthy donors. Assay used: immunoSEQ multiplex PCR; TCRdb lists only in-frame clones, some missing. The repertoire consists of some 200,000 clones, with 77% occurring once and the leading ten covering 2.5% to 3.5%. The sample consisted of PBMCs. These receptors all stem from a woman between 55 and 75 years old in good health and CMV-seropositive. CDR3s include the opening cysteine and the closing phenylalanine or tryptophan.

v_gene: TRBV30
CDR3aa: CAWKLTDNSPLHF

v_gene: TRBV19
CDR3aa: CASTISTSGRADEQFF

v_gene: TRBV28
CDR3aa: CASSPPTVYGYTF

v_gene: TRBV4-3
CDR3aa: CASSPAGSSYNEQFF

v_gene: TRBV5-1
CDR3aa: CASSLELRTDTQYF

v_gene: TRBV28
CDR3aa: CATTSVNNEQYF

v_gene: TRBV30
CDR3aa: CAWRASSLSYEQYF

v_gene: TRBV29-1
CDR3aa: CSVRGTGSNEQYF

v_gene: TRBV7-9
CDR3aa: CASSRPGTALYGYTF

v_gene: TRBV7-2
CDR3aa: CASSAGQWGREAFF

v_gene: TRBV7-2
CDR3aa: CASSGGDTQYF

v_gene: TRBV10-3
CDR3aa: CATRQARNAFF

v_gene: TRBV28
CDR3aa: CASSLRTFTTGEQFF

v_gene: TRBV9
CDR3aa: CASSPSGQGGTQYF

v_gene: TRBV7-8
CDR3aa: CASSPLGQSSYEQYF

v_gene: TRBV2
CDR3aa: CASRADSGRATDTQYF

v_gene: TRBV4-3
CDR3aa: CASSPPGRYVGELFF

v_gene: TRBV2
CDR3aa: CASSPTGVGATDYGYTF

v_gene: TRBV7-8
CDR3aa: CASSPRQGLGNEQFF

v_gene: TRBV18
CDR3aa: CASSLPSGDSEQYF

v_gene: TRBV28
CDR3aa: CASSYYRGTTEAFF

v_gene: TRBV7-6
CDR3aa: CAGSFQGAQETQYF

v_gene: TRBV5-4
CDR3aa: CASSLAGGPGETQYF

v_gene: TRBV4-2
CDR3aa: CASSQDSVRVTLADTQYF

v_gene: TRBV28
CDR3aa: CASTTGTGVHEQYF

v_gene: TRBV5-1
CDR3aa: CASSRGQGVDTQYF

v_gene: TRBV5-1
CDR3aa: CASSFGLAVTYEQYF

v_gene: TRBV5-1
CDR3aa: CASSSRVPTESGEQYF

v_gene: TRBV30
CDR3aa: CAWNSGLSSYNEQFF

v_gene: TRBV4-2
CDR3aa: CASSHASGVSYNEQFF

v_gene: TRBV6-1
CDR3aa: CASSARQGPYEQYF

v_gene: TRBV15
CDR3aa: CATSSHGLAHEQYF

v_gene: TRBV29-1
CDR3aa: CSVEVLLNTGELFF

v_gene: TRBV15
CDR3aa: CATSGQGLRGQFF

v_gene: TRBV7-9
CDR3aa: CASSFQSRTSGTTGELFF

v_gene: TRBV5-1
CDR3aa: CASSPMGTGGSHEQYF

v_gene: TRBV5-6
CDR3aa: CASSRRLAASTDTQYF

v_gene: TRBV6-6
CDR3aa: CASSQLAEGEQYF

v_gene: TRBV18
CDR3aa: CASSPPTGRGDTGELFF

v_gene: TRBV19
CDR3aa: CASSKGAGSEDTQYF

v_gene: TRBV11-2
CDR3aa: CASSLQGVLYGYTF

v_gene: TRBV11-2
CDR3aa: CASIKRQGQGACQPQHF

v_gene: TRBV28
CDR3aa: CASSSYTEAFF